Presented here are 20 T cell receptor beta chains from one specimen sequenced in a study of PD-L1 blockade in urothelial cancer. Profiling relied on immunoSEQ multiplex PCR, and the TCRdb table lists in-frame clones only, not all of them. The table has about 100,000 clones, over 80% seen once; the top ten hold almost 0.95%. Sequencing used PBMCs, obtained around atezolizumab (anti-PD-L1) treatment. Receptors originate from an elderly woman with urothelial cancer.

The genes are TRBV4-2 and TRBJ2-3, with 7 bases identical to TRBD2. Germline CDR1 and CDR2: LGHNA and YNFKEQ. Losses at the gene ends were 1 base for V and 2 bases for J; bases not matched to a gene: 9. The CDR3 spans 17 residues. The CDR3 DNA reads TGTGCCAGCAGCCAAGTTGGGGGAGGGACTTACACAGATACGCAGTATTTT. It codes for CASSQVGGGTYTDTQYF.

V and J are TRBV27 and TRBJ2-3; 13 positions match TRBD2. The germline V gene has CDR1 MNHEY and CDR2 SMNVEV (reference sequence). This CDR3 spans 16 amino acids. The V gene end was trimmed by 4 bases and the J gene end by 2 bases; junction bases not matched to a gene: 3. The CDR3 spells CASSSGTSGTTDTQYF. The CDR3 nucleotides read TGTGCCAGCAGTTCCGGGACTAGCGGGACCACAGATACGCAGTATTTT.

This rearrangement joins TRBV2 to TRBJ1-5, with D unresolved. V lost 1 base and J lost 1, with 5 bases in between. CDR1 is SNHLY, CDR2 FYNNEI, per germline. The CDR3 covers 14 residues. In nucleotides, the CDR3 is TGTGCCAGCAGTGAAGGGCTGAGCAATCAGCCCCAGCATTTT. This translates into CASSEGLSNQPQHF.

This chain links TRBV28 with TRBJ1-1; D is possibly TRBD1 (6 bases). Per germline, CDR1 MDHEN and CDR2 SYDVKM. V was clipped by 6 bases and J by 4 bases, with 15 bases between them. This CDR3 comprises 14 residues. Here the CDR3 reads CASRTPGAGTEAFF. The CDR3 DNA reads as TGTGCCAGCAGGACCCCAGGGGCGGGCACTGAAGCTTTCTTT.

This sequence joins TRBV1 and TRBJ2-7; the table's D call of TRBD2 was not tested on the DNA. TRBV1 is tagged as a pseudogene. The CDR3 is 16 residues long. The CDR3 here is CTSSLGLAGGLYEQYF. The DNA for the CDR3 is TGCACCAGCAGCCTGGGACTAGCGGGAGGGCTGTACGAGCAGTACTTC.

The chain joins TRBV6-1 to TRBJ2-3, with 12 bases that match TRBD2. V trimming: 4 bases; J trimming: 2 bases; junction bases outside the gene matches: 1. Germline loops: CDR1 MNHNS, CDR2 SASEGT. The CDR3 totals 15 residues. As DNA, the CDR3 is TGTGCCAGCAGTGGACTAGCGGGAGTCACAGATACGCAGTATTTT. Amino acid sequence: CASSGLAGVTDTQYF.

This clone appeared once. V is TRBV9 and J is TRBJ2-1, with 9 positions matching TRBD2. The germline V gene has CDR1 SGDLS and CDR2 YYNGEE. CDR3 size: 15 residues. The trim removed 3 bases at V and 6 bases at J, leaving 7 bases unmatched. CDR3 nucleotide sequence: TGTGCCAGCAGCGCCGCCGGGACTAGCAGCAATGAGCAGTTCTTC. It translates to CASSAAGTSSNEQFF. The variable domain in full, completed from reference TRBV9 and TRBJ2-1, reads DSGVTQTPKHLITATGQRVTLRCSPRSGDLSVYWYQQSLDQGLQFLIQYYNGEERAKGNILERFSAQQFPDLHSELNLSSLELGDSALYFCASSAAGTSSNEQFFGPGTRLTVL.

This chain uses TRBV4-1 with TRBJ1-5; D might be TRBD1 (5 bases). The CDR3 is 14 amino acids. CDR1 is MGHRA and CDR2 is YSYEKL in the germline V gene. Trimming took 4 bases from V and 5 from J, leaving 12 bases between them. CDR3 in amino acids: CASSPDSGHQPQHF. In DNA, the CDR3 is TGCGCCAGCAGCCCTGACAGTGGGCATCAGCCCCAGCATTTT.

In its sample, this clone was seen once. The chain is built from TRBV7-9 and TRBJ1-2; a weak D match, TRBD1 (6 bases). CDR3 size: 15 residues. Germline lookup yields CDR1 SEHNR and CDR2 FQNEAQ (reference sequence). V shed 8 bases and J shed 7 bases, with 23 bases lying between them. CDR3 sequence reads: CASVQEGGTTAGYTF. The CDR3 bases are TGTGCCAGCGTCCAAGAGGGGGGGACTACTGCTGGCTACACCTTC.

This chain uses TRBV28 with TRBJ2-3; TRBD2 matches at 7 bases. The CDR3 length is 16 residues. Germline CDR1 is MDHEN and CDR2 is SYDVKM. V shed 5 bases and J 1 base; nucleotides not matched to a gene: 9. CDR3 nucleotides: TGTGCCAGCAGTCCCGCTCTAGCGGCCCGCACAGATACGCAGTATTTT. It specifies CASSPALAARTDTQYF. Full variable domain (rest looked up from reference TRBV28 and TRBJ2-3): DVKVTQSSRYLVKRTGEKVFLECVQDMDHENMFWYRQDPGLGLRLIYFSYDVKMKEKGDIPEGYSVSREKKERFSLILESASTNQTSMYLCASSPALAARTDTQYFGPGTRLTVL.

The chain links TRBV2 to TRBJ2-5; possible D gene TRBD1, 6 bases. The CDR3 contains 15 residues. Trimming removed 11 bases from V and 2 bases from J, with 21 bases in between. Germline V gene lookup returns CDR1 SNHLY and CDR2 FYNNEI. CDR3 amino acids: CAGTAEQGPQETQYF. CDR3 sequence (DNA): TGTGCCGGCACCGCCGAACAGGGCCCTCAAGAGACCCAGTACTTC.

V is TRBV10-2 and J is TRBJ2-7, with D hard to call. V shed 4 bases and J shed 3 bases, with 16 bases lying between them. The CDR3 is 15 amino acids. Germline CDR1 WSHSY, CDR2 SAAADI. The CDR3 DNA follows: TGCGCCAGCAGTGGGAGTCTGGTTTCCGTCTACGAGCAGTACTTC. It yields the protein CASSGSLVSVYEQYF.

The chain joins TRBV6-4 to TRBJ2-1; 11 positions agree with TRBD2. CDR1 and CDR2 (germline): MRHNA, SNTAGT. The CDR3 loop spans 16 amino acids. J was trimmed by 4 bases and V by 6 bases; bases with no gene match: 8. CDR3 DNA sequence: TGTGCCAGCAGCCTAACGATAGCGGGAGGGTACAATGAGCAGTTCTTC. Translation gives CASSLTIAGGYNEQFF.

V and J are TRBV28 and TRBJ1-1; D perhaps matches TRBD1 (6 bases). Trimming removed 4 bases from V and 4 bases from J, with 19 bases in between. Germline V CDR1 and CDR2: MDHEN, SYDVKM. The length of the CDR3 is 16 residues. The CDR3 bases are TGTGCCAGCAGTTCCGCAGGGGAAAGGGTCGGCACTGAAGCTTTCTTT. Translation gives CASSSAGERVGTEAFF.

A single count supports this clone. This chain connects TRBV9 to TRBJ2-5, with TRBD2 matching over 12 bases. The V gene's germline CDR1 is SGDLS and CDR2 YYNGEE. Losses at the gene ends were 0 bases for V and 3 bases for J; bases not matched to a gene: 3. The CDR3 spans 16 residues. The CDR3 sequence is CASSVEGLAGEETQYF. The CDR3 DNA follows: TGTGCCAGCAGCGTAGAGGGACTAGCGGGTGAAGAGACCCAGTACTTC.

J is TRBJ2-7 and V is TRBV6-5; 8 nucleotides align to TRBD1. The CDR3 runs 14 residues. Per germline, CDR1 MNHEY and CDR2 SVGAGI. V trimming: 5 bases; J trimming: 5 bases; junction bases outside the gene matches: 8. CDR3 coding DNA: TGTGCCAGCAGTCCCACAGGGGGGTCGGACGAGCAGTACTTC. Translating gives CASSPTGGSDEQYF.

This clone was seen only once. V usage is TRBV7-6 and J usage is TRBJ2-2; no firm D call. With 1 base removed from V and 6 bases from J, the gap between germline ends came to 3 bases. CDR3 length: 12 residues. Per the germline V gene, CDR1 is SGHVS and CDR2 is FNYEAQ. CDR3 DNA sequence: TGTGCCAGCAGCTTAGGCGCCGGGGAGCTGTTTTTT. Its translation is CASSLGAGELFF.

The table lists this clone with a few counts. The chain is built from TRBV18 and TRBJ2-1; perhaps TRBD1 as D (6 bases). CDR3 size: 15 residues. V lost 4 bases and J lost 5, with 15 bases in between. Germline V gene data show CDR1 as KGHSH and CDR2 as LQKENI. CDR3 nucleotide sequence: TGTGCCAGCTCACGAAACAGGGATCCAAACAATGAGCAGTTCTTC. Its translation: CASSRNRDPNNEQFF.

The chain joins TRBV7-9 to TRBJ1-1, with D uncertain. The length of the CDR3 is 14 residues. The germline CDR1 and CDR2 sequences are SEHNR and FQNEAQ (reference sequence). V was clipped by 2 bases and J by 3 bases, with 10 bases between them. CDR3 sequence: CASSLSGSHTEAFF. Here the CDR3 DNA reads TGTGCCAGCAGCTTATCGGGGAGTCACACTGAAGCTTTCTTT.

The rearrangement links TRBV30 to TRBJ1-1; D is uncertain. Germline CDR1 GTSNPN, CDR2 SVGIG (reference sequence). V shed 5 bases and J shed 7 bases, with 11 bases lying between them. The CDR3 contains 11 residues. CDR3 nucleotides: TGTGCCTGGGGTACCCGGGTTGAAGCTTTCTTT. It translates to CAWGTRVEAFF.